These 32 T cell receptor beta chains came from one sample sequenced in a study of response to subunit inactivated influenza vaccine. Via MiXCR, TCRdb re-called the RT-PCR reads, giving one row per CDR3 protein. The sample lists around 490,000 distinct CDR3 sequences; approximately 7.6% were seen once. The sample here was PBMCs from blood, taken around 25 months after vaccination. Receptors originate from a man aged 50 to 69 who received an inactivated influenza vaccine.

This clonotype was recorded many times. The chain recombines TRBV28 with TRBJ2-7, with 11 bases lining up with TRBD1. CDR1 MDHEN and CDR2 SYDVKM come from the germline V gene. V was pared by 6 bases and J by 5 bases, with 6 bases of the junction left unmatched. The CDR3 contains 14 residues. The CDR3 protein is CASRTGQGAHEQYF. The CDR3 DNA sequence: TGTGCCAGCAGGACCGGACAGGGGGCACACGAGCAGTACTTC.

The J gene is TRBJ2-6, the V gene TRBV9; 7 positions match TRBD1. This CDR3 contains 16 residues. The germline V gene encodes CDR1 SGDLS and CDR2 YYNGEE. The J segment lost 4 bases and the V segment lost 7 bases, leaving 11 bases of the junction unmatched. The CDR3 sequence is CASETGLYSGANVLTF. CDR3 coding DNA: TGTGCCAGCGAGACAGGGTTGTATTCCGGGGCCAACGTCCTGACTTTC.

This sequence joins TRBV9 and TRBJ2-1; the D gene is possibly TRBD2 (6 bases). Between the trimmed V and J ends, which lost 0 bases and 2 bases, there was a span of 18 bases. Germline values: CDR1 SGDLS, CDR2 YYNGEE. The CDR3 extends over 18 amino acids. The CDR3 sequence: CASSVARSWDSPYNEQFF. As DNA, the CDR3 is TGTGCCAGCAGCGTAGCGAGGTCATGGGACTCTCCCTACAATGAGCAGTTCTTC.

Ten or more counts support this clonotype. The CDR3: CASSPSLAGVGEQFF. CDR3 nucleotides: TGTGCCAGCAGCCCCAGCCTAGCGGGAGTCGGTGAGCAGTTCTTC. The chain joins TRBV3-1 to TRBJ2-1; 10 positions agree with TRBD2. Looked up from germline, CDR1 is LGHDT and CDR2 is YNNKEL (reference sequence). CDR3 length equals 15 residues. V shed 4 bases and J 9 bases; nucleotides not matched to a gene: 9.

This clonotype was seen a few times. The chain combines TRBV6-1 with TRBJ1-1; D ambiguous. CDR1 is MNHNS and CDR2 is SASEGT in the germline V gene. The CDR3 is made up of 16 amino acids. V dropped 6 bases and J dropped 7 bases, with 24 bases sitting between them. CDR3 loop: CASRPTGRPRKVEAFF. CDR3 nucleotide sequence: TGTGCCAGCAGGCCCACTGGGCGGCCCCGGAAGGTTGAAGCTTTCTTT.

This clonotype was observed a few times. V gene TRBV6-1 combines with J gene TRBJ2-7; D ambiguous. Looked up from germline, CDR1 is MNHNS and CDR2 is SASEGT. Trimming shortened V by 8 bases and J by 2 bases, and 16 bases separated the two germline ends. This CDR3 is built from 14 residues. CDR3: CASRPRHHAYEQYF. CDR3 coding DNA: TGTGCCAGCCGCCCGAGGCACCATGCCTACGAGCAGTACTTC.

The chain recombines TRBV15 with TRBJ1-2; D gene ambiguous. Deletions cut 5 bases from V and 8 bases from J, with 15 bases between. The CDR3 is 13 residues long. The germline V gene has CDR1 LNHNV and CDR2 YYDKDF (reference sequence). The CDR3 bases are TGTGCCACCAGCCGCGGCAGGAATGAAGGCTACACCTTC. Translation gives CATSRGRNEGYTF.

The chain combines TRBV5-4 with TRBJ2-2; 7 nucleotides line up with TRBD1. Germline lookup yields CDR1 SGHNT and CDR2 YYREEE (reference sequence). The CDR3 contains 15 residues. Trimming at V came to 4 bases and at J to 3 bases, leaving 6 bases not matched to a gene. For the CDR3, the DNA is TGTGCCAGCAGCGAGACAGGGTGGGACACCGGGGAGCTGTTTTTT. It yields the protein CASSETGWDTGELFF. Variable domain in full (rest from reference TRBV5-4 and TRBJ2-2): ETGVTQSPTHLIKTRGQQVTLRCSSQSGHNTVSWYQQALGQGPQFIFQYYREEENGRGNFPPRFSGLQFPNYSSELNVNALELDDSALYLCASSETGWDTGELFFGEGSRLTVL.

This sequence joins TRBV5-5 and TRBJ1-2, with D possibly TRBD1 on 5 matching bases. Germline V CDR1 and CDR2: SGHKS, YYEKEE (reference sequence). V was pared by 5 bases and J by 8 bases, with 16 bases between. The CDR3 consists of 13 residues. The CDR3 here is CASRMPGSEGYTF. The CDR3 DNA reads TGTGCCAGCAGGATGCCAGGGTCGGAAGGCTACACCTTC.

A few counts support this clonotype. This CDR3 is CASSVGRLAGSDTQYF. In DNA, the CDR3 is TGTGCCAGCAGCGTAGGGAGACTAGCGGGGTCCGATACGCAGTATTTT. V is TRBV9 and J is TRBJ2-3, with 11 nucleotides matching TRBD2. V shed 0 bases and J 6 bases; nucleotides not matched to a gene: 6. Germline V gene lookup returns CDR1 SGDLS and CDR2 YYNGEE. This CDR3 is 16 amino acids long.

This clonotype has at least ten counts. The rearrangement links TRBV28 to TRBJ2-7; TRBD1 might be the D (6 bases). The germline CDR1 and CDR2 sequences are MDHEN and SYDVKM. The V gene lost 6 bases and the J gene lost 4 bases, with 13 bases spanning the gap. The CDR3 totals 13 residues. The CDR3 region is CASRQGLPYEQYF. DNA for the CDR3: TGTGCCAGCAGGCAGGGGCTCCCATACGAGCAGTACTTC.

The chain combines TRBV20-1 with TRBJ2-7; 8 positions match TRBD1. The CDR3 is 14 residues long. Germline CDR1 and CDR2: DFQATT and SNEGSKA (reference sequence). Trimming removed 1 base from V and 6 bases from J; junction bases left unmatched: 8. The DNA of the CDR3 is TGCAGTGCTAGAGGCTTGGGGACAGGCTCCGAGCAGTACTTC. Amino acid sequence: CSARGLGTGSEQYF.

In this sample, this clonotype turned up many times. The chain recombines TRBV6-1 with TRBJ1-4, with 9 bases aligning to TRBD1. Per the germline V gene, CDR1 is MNHNS and CDR2 is SASEGT. Germline trimming cut 6 bases from V and 3 bases from J; bases unmatched to any gene: 17. There are 19 residues in the CDR3. The CDR3 sequence is CASRPSPDRGVAANEKLFF. CDR3 bases: TGTGCCAGCAGACCCTCTCCCGACAGGGGGGTTGCAGCTAATGAAAAACTGTTTTTT.

This clonotype was seen many times. CDR3 sequence: CASSGQGIYGYTF. The DNA of the CDR3 is TGTGCCAGCAGTGGCCAGGGGATCTATGGCTACACCTTC. V and J are TRBV2 and TRBJ1-2; possibly TRBD1 for D (6 bases). V was pared by 4 bases and J by 4 bases, with 10 bases between. In germline, CDR1 is SNHLY, CDR2 FYNNEI. The CDR3 runs 13 residues.

This rearrangement joins TRBV29-1 to TRBJ1-2; 11 bases fit TRBD1. Germline-derived CDR1 and CDR2 are SQVTM and ANQGSEA. This CDR3 is 12 amino acids long. J gave up 6 bases and V 7 bases, and 4 bases lay outside the gene matches. CDR3 bases: TGCAGCGCCGGGGACAGGGGGAATGGCTACACCTTC. It is translated as CSAGDRGNGYTF.

This clonotype was recorded many times. V and J are TRBV6-1 and TRBJ1-5, with 10 bases lining up with TRBD1. J lost 3 bases, V lost 5 bases, and 7 bases had no gene match. CDR3 size: 16 residues. CDR1 is MNHNS and CDR2 is SASEGT in the germline V gene. CDR3 amino acids: CASSPRDRGYNQPQHF. The CDR3, as DNA: TGTGCCAGCAGTCCGCGGGACAGGGGCTACAATCAGCCCCAGCATTTT.

The chain carries TRBV20-1 and TRBJ2-3; D is perhaps TRBD1 or TRBD2 (5 bases each). V lost 1 base, J lost 3 bases, and 17 bases lay in between. Germline values: CDR1 DFQATT, CDR2 SNEGSKA (reference sequence). The CDR3 sequence is 16 residues long. This chain's CDR3 is CSARAPRGRATDTQYF. DNA for the CDR3: TGCAGTGCTAGAGCCCCCCGGGGCAGGGCTACAGATACGCAGTATTTT.

Ten or more counts support this clonotype. This chain uses TRBV25-1 with TRBJ2-6, with D unclear. There are 15 residues in the CDR3. The germline V gene encodes CDR1 MGHDK and CDR2 SYGVNS. Deletions cut 2 bases from V and 0 bases from J, with 5 bases between. Written as DNA, the CDR3 is TGTGCCAGCAGTGAACTCCACTCTGGGGCCAACGTCCTGACTTTC. Translation: CASSELHSGANVLTF.

This rearrangement joins TRBV28 to TRBJ2-3, with TRBD1 matching 8 bases. The CDR3 runs 15 residues. The germline gives CDR1 MDHEN, CDR2 SYDVKM. After removal of 2 bases from V and 4 bases from J, the junction contained 5 bases not matched to a gene. Here the CDR3 reads CASSLGDRSSDTQYF. Written as DNA, the CDR3 is TGTGCCAGCAGTTTAGGGGACAGGTCTTCAGATACGCAGTATTTT.

The table lists this clonotype with a few counts. The chain recombines TRBV3-1 with TRBJ2-5; 8 bases agree with TRBD1. The CDR3 spans 14 residues. CDR1 LGHDT and CDR2 YNNKEL come from the germline V gene (reference sequence). The V and J ends lost 0 bases and 9 bases, in that order; junction bases with no gene match: 6. The CDR3 DNA reads as TGTGCCAGCAGCCAAGAATCGCAGGGGGCAGCCCAGTACTTC. Translated: CASSQESQGAAQYF.

This clonotype was detected many times. This chain links TRBV10-3 with TRBJ2-1; the D gene is possibly TRBD2 (6 bases). This CDR3 region has 14 residues. The V gene lost 6 bases and the J gene lost 6 bases, with 15 bases spanning the gap. Germline values: CDR1 ENHRY, CDR2 SYGVKD. CDR3 protein: CAIREGSRFNEQFF. The CDR3 DNA is TGTGCCATCAGGGAGGGATCTAGGTTCAATGAGCAGTTCTTC.

Ten or more counts support this clonotype. The chain links TRBV11-1 to TRBJ2-7; perhaps TRBD1 as D (6 bases). With 3 bases removed from V and 6 bases from J, the gap between germline ends came to 15 bases. This CDR3 is 14 amino acids long. Germline V lookup: CDR1 SGHAT, CDR2 FQDESV (reference sequence). The DNA for the CDR3 is TGTGCCAGCAGCTTGGTAGGGGGTGGCGGCGAGCAGTACTTC. Translation: CASSLVGGGGEQYF. Supplemented by reference TRBV11-1 and TRBJ2-7, the full variable domain reads EAEVAQSPRYKITEKSQAVAFWCDPISGHATLYWYRQILGQGPELLVQFQDESVVDDSQLPKDRFSAERLKGVDSTLKIQPAELGDSAMYLCASSLVGGGGEQYFGPGTRLTVT.

The CDR3: CSARQGFQPQHF. The CDR3 nucleotides are TGCAGTGCTAGGCAGGGGTTTCAGCCCCAGCATTTT. This chain links TRBV20-1 with TRBJ1-5; tentative D call: TRBD1 (6 bases). The germline V gene has CDR1 DFQATT and CDR2 SNEGSKA (reference sequence). V lost 3 bases to trimming and J lost 6 bases, with 9 bases between them. The CDR3 consists of 12 residues.

This clonotype has at least ten counts. The chain has TRBV25-1 and TRBJ2-7; D unresolved. The CDR3 covers 11 residues. The ends were cut back, 8 bases at V and 4 bases at J, with 9 bases in the middle. Per the germline V gene, CDR1 is MGHDK and CDR2 is SYGVNS. CDR3 sequence (DNA): TGTGCCAGCTCCCGAATATACGAGCAGTACTTC. Translation gives CASSRIYEQYF.

This chain connects TRBV7-9 to TRBJ1-5, with 11 nucleotides matching TRBD1. V gave up 5 bases and J gave up 6 bases; unmatched junction bases: 9. In germline, CDR1 is SEHNR, CDR2 FQNEAQ (reference sequence). The CDR3 is 16 amino acids. CDR3 amino acids: CASSPMDRGRVQPQHF. CDR3 DNA: TGTGCCAGCAGCCCGATGGACAGGGGGCGCGTTCAGCCCCAGCATTTT.

This clonotype was seen ten or more times. The chain links TRBV18 to TRBJ1-1, with D hard to call. CDR1 is KGHSH, CDR2 LQKENI, per germline. Trimming left V 6 bases short and J 1 base short, with 9 bases between. The CDR3 covers 13 residues. The CDR3 loop reads CASSPNGNTEAFF. The CDR3 DNA follows: TGTGCCAGCTCCCCAAACGGGAACACTGAAGCTTTCTTT.

This clonotype was seen more than once but under ten times. The chain has TRBV5-1 and TRBJ1-6; D gene unclear. V lost 0 bases to trimming and J lost 10 bases, with 11 bases between them. The CDR3 is 14 residues long. In germline, CDR1 is SGHRS, CDR2 YFSETQ. CDR3 DNA sequence: TGCGCCAGCAGCTTGGAAGGACCGGACTCACCCCTCCACTTT. Its translation: CASSLEGPDSPLHF.

In DNA form, the CDR3 reads TGTGCCAGCAGTTTGTCTTCCCTTAGCGGCTCCTACAATGAGCAGTTCTTC. Protein: CASSLSSLSGSYNEQFF. This chain joins TRBV28 and TRBJ2-1, with D maybe TRBD2 (6 bases). CDR1 and CDR2 from the germline V gene are MDHEN and SYDVKM. V was cut by 3 bases and J by 0 bases, with 15 bases left in between. The CDR3 length is 17 residues.

A few counts support this clonotype. The chain employs TRBV3-1 and TRBJ2-1; maybe TRBD1 (5 bases). The V and J ends lost 1 base and 0 bases respectively, with 10 bases between them. The CDR3 is made up of 16 amino acids. CDR1 is LGHDT and CDR2 is YNNKEL in the germline V gene (reference sequence). The CDR3 bases are TGTGCCAGCAGCCAAGTTTACAGGAGCTCCTACAATGAGCAGTTCTTC. As protein: CASSQVYRSSYNEQFF.

This clonotype was seen at least ten times. The chain joins TRBV6-5 to TRBJ2-7, with 9 bases that match TRBD1. This CDR3 has 14 residues. V trimming: 2 bases; J trimming: 6 bases; junction bases outside the gene matches: 5. Germline V CDR1 and CDR2: MNHEY, SVGAGI. The CDR3 loop reads CASSYGTGSGEQYF. The CDR3 DNA sequence: TGTGCCAGCAGTTACGGGACAGGGTCCGGCGAGCAGTACTTC.

A few counts support this clonotype. The chain combines TRBV5-8 with TRBJ2-5; TRBD1 matches 9 bases. The junction had 8 bases not matched to a gene; V was cut back by 1 base and J by 4 bases. Germline CDR1 is SGHTS and CDR2 is YDEGEE. The CDR3 sequence is 16 residues long. CDR3 sequence (DNA): TGTGCCAGCAGCTTGTTACAGGGGGCAAATGGAGAGACCCAGTACTTC. Translated: CASSLLQGANGETQYF.

This clonotype came up a few times. The rearrangement joins TRBV28 to TRBJ2-5, with 9 bases fitting TRBD1. The CDR3 totals 15 residues. The V segment lost 6 bases and the J segment 5 bases; nucleotides outside the gene matches: 10. The germline V gene encodes CDR1 MDHEN and CDR2 SYDVKM. The chain's CDR3 is CASRSPGQGRETQYF. CDR3 nucleotide sequence: TGTGCCAGCAGGTCTCCGGGACAGGGTAGGGAGACCCAGTACTTC.